The clone carrying this T cell receptor beta chain was seen just once. Germline-derived CDR1 and CDR2 are MGHRA and YSYEKL. V lost 3 bases to trimming and J lost 0 bases, with 8 bases between them. The CDR3 spans 14 residues. This specimen comes from a study of shared T cell receptors in the human thymus. The protocol was immunoSEQ multiplex PCR, while the TCRdb copy is restricted to in-frame clones and leaves out a portion. Of 700,000 or so clones in the sample, over 75% were seen once. The data also belong to a second study, concerning human thymus T cells. Per that paper: Corrective surgery for congenital heart defects was being performed on the healthy Finnish infants who were the donors. The thymus tissue came from resections taken during corrective heart surgery.

The chain recombines TRBV4-1 with TRBJ1-2, with D possibly TRBD1 on 6 matching bases. Sequencing used thymocytes. This TCR came from a girl in the first two years of life with a congenital heart defect. For the CDR3, the DNA is TGCGCCAGCAGCCACTCAGGGGCTAACTATGGCTACACCTTC. Encoded protein: CASSHSGANYGYTF.